This passage covers 17 T cell receptor beta chains from one sample sequenced in a study of early T cells in non-severe SARS-CoV-2 infection. Via MiXCR, TCRdb re-called the 5' RACE reads, giving one row per CDR3 protein. The table has some 30,000 distinct CDR3 sequences, roughly 4.7% seen once. The sequenced sample consisted of whole blood. All receptors come from an adult who was a healthcare worker with PCR-confirmed SARS-CoV-2 infection or an uninfected control (not recorded which).

The chain is built from TRBV13 and TRBJ2-4, with a tentative D call TRBD1 (6 bases). Germline lookup yields CDR1 PRHDT and CDR2 FYEKMQ (reference sequence). V was cut by 4 bases and J by 0 bases, with 13 bases left in between. This CDR3 spans 16 amino acids. The CDR3 reads CASSSRQDGAKNIQYF. CDR3 nucleotide sequence: TGTGCCAGCAGCTCTAGACAGGACGGAGCCAAAAACATTCAGTACTTC. The full variable domain, with the rest looked up from reference TRBV13 and TRBJ2-4, is AAGVIQSPRHLIKEKRETATLKCYPIPRHDTVYWYQQGPGQDPQFLISFYEKMQSDKGSIPDRFSAQQFSDYHSELNMSSLELGDSALYFCASSSRQDGAKNIQYFGAGTRLSVL.

To note about this clonotype: A much larger clonotype is one base distant, so this may be a read error. This chain connects TRBV20-1 to TRBJ2-7, with 11 positions matching TRBD2. Germline loops: CDR1 DFQATT, CDR2 SNEGSKA (reference sequence). This CDR3 is built from 14 residues. CDR3 coding DNA: TGCAGTCCTAGTTGGGGGACTAGCGGCTACGAGCAGTACTTC. Protein sequence: CSPSWGTSGYEQYF.

This clonotype was picked up many times. The chain recombines TRBV5-1 with TRBJ2-7; possible D gene TRBD1, 5 bases. The CDR3 runs 14 residues. The V end lost 2 bases, the J end lost 2 bases, and 11 bases lay between the germline ends. Germline V CDR1 and CDR2: SGHRS, YFSETQ. For the CDR3, the DNA is TGCGCCAGCAGCTTCCAAGGGGTCGCCTACGAGCAGTACTTC. Amino acids: CASSFQGVAYEQYF.

This clonotype was counted at least ten times. This chain joins TRBV19 and TRBJ2-1; possible D gene TRBD2, 6 bases. The germline gives CDR1 LNHDA, CDR2 SQIVND (reference sequence). The CDR3 length is 14 residues. Trimming took off 9 bases at V and 7 bases at J, with 19 bases between the two ends. Written as DNA, the CDR3 is TGTGCCAGCCCGACTGTCGGGAGTTGTAATGAGCAGTTCTTC. Translation: CASPTVGSCNEQFF.

This clonotype was recorded many times. V is TRBV9 and J is TRBJ2-3; 10 bases are shared with TRBD1. The junction had 5 bases not matched to a gene; V was cut back by 4 bases and J by 6 bases. This CDR3 region has 14 residues. Germline CDR1 and CDR2: SGDLS and YYNGEE. The CDR3 DNA is TGTGCCAGCAGCCCGGGACAGGGGACCGATACGCAGTATTTT. Its translation is CASSPGQGTDTQYF.

This clonotype appeared many times. The J gene is TRBJ1-3, the V gene TRBV29-1, with D possibly TRBD1 on 6 matching bases. The germline V and J ends were trimmed by 5 bases and 1 base, with 9 bases remaining between them. From germline, CDR1 is SQVTM and CDR2 ANQGSEA. The CDR3 sequence is 13 residues long. The CDR3 nucleotides are TGCAGCGTTTTACAGGGATCTGGAAACACCATATATTTT. It codes for CSVLQGSGNTIYF.

This clonotype has ten or more counts. This chain joins TRBV20-1 and TRBJ2-7, with D possibly TRBD1 on 5 matching bases. Germline CDR1 reads DFQATT; CDR2 reads SNEGSKA (reference sequence). Trimming removed 3 bases from V and 2 bases from J, with 11 bases in between. This CDR3 is 13 amino acids long. CDR3 nucleotides: TGCAGTGCTAGCGGCAGGGCCCCCTACGAGCAGTACTTC. Translation gives CSASGRAPYEQYF.

The V gene is TRBV13, the J gene TRBJ1-3; 10 nucleotides align to TRBD1. CDR1 is PRHDT and CDR2 is FYEKMQ in the germline V gene (reference sequence). CDR3 length: 15 residues. V lost 6 bases and J lost 1; bases outside the gene matches: 3. CDR3: CASREDRGSGNTIYF. The CDR3 nucleotides are TGTGCCAGCAGGGAGGACAGGGGGTCTGGAAACACCATATATTTT. Full variable domain (outside the CDR3, taken from reference TRBV13 and TRBJ1-3): AAGVIQSPRHLIKEKRETATLKCYPIPRHDTVYWYQQGPGQDPQFLISFYEKMQSDKGSIPDRFSAQQFSDYHSELNMSSLELGDSALYFCASREDRGSGNTIYFGEGSWLTVV.

In its sample, this clonotype was seen many times. This chain uses TRBV7-9 with TRBJ1-6; D might be TRBD1 (5 bases). V was trimmed by 2 bases and J by 8 bases, leaving 16 bases between them. The V gene's germline CDR1 is SEHNR and CDR2 FQNEAQ (reference sequence). The CDR3 covers 16 residues. CDR3 DNA: TGTGCCAGCAGCTTACCCCCCCAGGGCGTCGATTCACCCCTCCACTTT. It encodes CASSLPPQGVDSPLHF.

This clonotype was seen repeatedly, ten times or more. This sequence joins TRBV7-2 and TRBJ2-1; 9 positions agree with TRBD2. This CDR3 region has 17 residues. V lost 5 bases to trimming and J lost 7 bases; unmatched junction nucleotides: 15. In germline, CDR1 is SGHTA, CDR2 FQGNSA. The chain's CDR3 is CASSIPTFSGRRNEQFF. DNA of the CDR3: TGTGCCAGCAGCATCCCTACCTTTAGCGGGAGACGAAATGAGCAGTTCTTC.

Many counts were recorded for this clonotype. The rearrangement uses TRBV6-5 and TRBJ1-2; possibly TRBD1 for D (5 bases). Germline CDR1 is MNHEY and CDR2 is SVGAGI. The CDR3 has 15 amino acids. Between the trimmed V and J ends, which lost 0 bases and 4 bases, there was a span of 12 bases. CDR3 bases: TGTGCCAGCAGTTACTCGACGTCAGGGACCTATGGCTACACCTTC. As protein: CASSYSTSGTYGYTF.

This clonotype was counted many times. The genes are TRBV29-1 and TRBJ1-1; the D is unclear. The CDR3 has 11 amino acids. The germline CDR1 and CDR2 sequences are SQVTM and ANQGSEA. The ends were cut back, 4 bases at V and 3 bases at J, with 6 bases in the middle. The CDR3 DNA follows: TGCAGCGTTGCTGGTTACACTGAAGCTTTCTTT. It yields the protein CSVAGYTEAFF. The entire variable domain, with the rest obtained from reference TRBV29-1 and TRBJ1-1, is as follows: SAVISQKPSRDICQRGTSLTIQCQVDSQVTMMFWYRQQPGQSLTLIATANQGSEATYESGFVIDKFPISRPNLTFSTLTVSNMSPEDSSIYLCSVAGYTEAFFGQGTRLTVV.

This chain links TRBV20-1 with TRBJ2-3, with unresolved D. V lost 5 bases to trimming and J lost 0 bases, with 12 bases between them. Germline CDR1 reads DFQATT; CDR2 reads SNEGSKA (reference sequence). The CDR3 runs to 14 residues. This chain's CDR3 is CSAGRFVSTDTQYF. For the CDR3, the DNA is TGCAGTGCTGGACGATTTGTTAGCACAGATACGCAGTATTTT.

V and J are TRBV20-1 and TRBJ1-2; 8 positions agree with TRBD1. The CDR3 consists of 13 residues. The V segment lost 4 bases and the J segment 0 bases; nucleotides outside the gene matches: 1. Germline V CDR1 and CDR2: DFQATT, SNEGSKA (reference sequence). The CDR3 is CSAKDRANYGYTF. The CDR3 region has the DNA TGCAGTGCTAAGGACAGGGCTAACTATGGCTACACCTTC.

This clonotype was detected many times. This chain uses TRBV11-2 with TRBJ2-3; the D is unclear. The CDR3 totals 14 residues. V lost 6 bases, J lost 0 bases, and 10 bases lay in between. Germline CDR1 SGHAT, CDR2 FQNNGV. CDR3 in DNA: TGTGCCAGCAGTTTTTCAACTAGCACAGATACGCAGTATTTT. This codes for CASSFSTSTDTQYF.

This clonotype was found many times. V is TRBV7-9 and J is TRBJ1-4; D not certain. V lost 5 bases and J lost 2, with 12 bases in between. The CDR3 runs to 15 residues. The germline CDR1 and CDR2 sequences are SEHNR and FQNEAQ (reference sequence). This chain's CDR3 is CASSAVWGTNEKLFF. The CDR3 DNA follows: TGTGCCAGCAGCGCGGTTTGGGGTACTAATGAAAAACTGTTTTTT.

At least ten counts were recorded for this clonotype. The chain employs TRBV7-3 and TRBJ1-2, with unresolved D. CDR3 length: 15 amino acids. V lost 2 bases and J lost 5, with 15 bases in between. CDR1 SGHTA and CDR2 FQGTGA come from the germline V gene. The CDR3 sequence: CASSLAGADLYGYTF. The DNA of the CDR3 is TGTGCCAGCAGCTTAGCAGGAGCAGACTTGTATGGCTACACCTTC.